The 7 T cell receptor beta chains reported below all come from one sample, sequenced in a study of blood T cell dynamics during melanoma immunotherapy. Using immunoSEQ multiplex PCR, the repertoire was profiled, and TCRdb retains in-frame clones only, with some absent. The sample contains about 6,300 clones, around 90% of which appear only once. The sample's time point: pre-treatment baseline. The source material was cell-free DNA from blood, sampled from a patient treated with checkpoint blockade. Source of these receptors: a human donor with melanoma.

The chain couples TRBV4-1 to TRBJ2-1; TRBD2 matches at 8 bases. CDR3 size: 17 residues. Germline V gene data show CDR1 as MGHRA and CDR2 as YSYEKL. Germline trimming cut 0 bases from V and 6 bases from J; bases unmatched to any gene: 10. The CDR3 DNA follows: TGCGCCAGCAGCCAAGAAGGTAGCGGGGTTACTATCAATGAGCAGTTCTTC. Translating gives CASSQEGSGVTINEQFF.

The chain employs TRBV27 and TRBJ2-2; D gene uncertain. Looked up from germline, CDR1 is MNHEY and CDR2 is SMNVEV (reference sequence). Trimming left V 1 base short and J 4 bases short, with 19 bases between. The CDR3 runs 18 residues. The CDR3 spells CASSLFRVAALGTGELFF. Written as DNA, the CDR3 is TGTGCCAGCAGTTTATTCCGAGTGGCTGCCCTGGGCACCGGGGAGCTGTTTTTT.

The chain links TRBV2 to TRBJ1-2, with 12 bases aligning to TRBD1. The germline CDR1 and CDR2 sequences are SNHLY and FYNNEI. The trim removed 9 bases at V and 7 bases at J, leaving 9 bases unmatched. This CDR3 is 14 amino acids long. CDR3 DNA sequence: TGTGCCAGAGGGCGGGGACAGGGGGCGTTTGGCTACACCTTC. Translation gives CARGRGQGAFGYTF.

The chain carries TRBV10-2 and TRBJ2-1; TRBD2 agrees at 12 bases. Germline trimming cut 0 bases from V and 5 bases from J; bases unmatched to any gene: 5. CDR1 and CDR2 from the germline V gene are WSHSY and SAAADI. The CDR3 has 17 residues. The CDR3 sequence is CASSESRLAGANNEQFF. The CDR3 DNA sequence: TGCGCCAGCAGTGAGTCGAGACTAGCGGGAGCAAACAATGAGCAGTTCTTC.

This clone was picked up one time. CDR3 coding DNA: TGTGCCAGCAGCCTCGCCGGGACAGGGGCGGTCGAGCAGTACTTC. It is translated as CASSLAGTGAVEQYF. This sequence joins TRBV9 and TRBJ2-7, with 10 bases that match TRBD1. The V and J ends lost 4 bases and 6 bases, in that order; junction bases with no gene match: 10. Germline CDR1 reads SGDLS; CDR2 reads YYNGEE. The CDR3 consists of 15 residues. The variable domain in full, completed from reference TRBV9 and TRBJ2-7, reads DSGVTQTPKHLITATGQRVTLRCSPRSGDLSVYWYQQSLDQGLQFLIQYYNGEERAKGNILERFSAQQFPDLHSELNLSSLELGDSALYFCASSLAGTGAVEQYFGPGTRLTVT.

The genes are TRBV11-2 and TRBJ2-1; D tentatively fits TRBD1 or TRBD2 (5 bases each). The CDR3 totals 15 residues. V dropped 2 bases and J dropped 8 bases, with 16 bases sitting between them. Germline CDR1 is SGHAT and CDR2 is FQNNGV. This chain's CDR3 is CASSLWDGVRDEQFF. The CDR3 nucleotides are TGTGCCAGCAGCTTATGGGACGGGGTAAGGGATGAGCAGTTCTTC.

The chain combines TRBV29-1 with TRBJ1-1; D may be TRBD1 (5 bases). V lost 4 bases, J lost 0 bases, and 12 bases lay in between. The CDR3 totals 14 residues. Germline CDR1 and CDR2: SQVTM and ANQGSEA. The CDR3 bases are TGCAGCGTTGTGCCGGGACGTGTGAACACTGAAGCTTTCTTT. Its translation is CSVVPGRVNTEAFF.